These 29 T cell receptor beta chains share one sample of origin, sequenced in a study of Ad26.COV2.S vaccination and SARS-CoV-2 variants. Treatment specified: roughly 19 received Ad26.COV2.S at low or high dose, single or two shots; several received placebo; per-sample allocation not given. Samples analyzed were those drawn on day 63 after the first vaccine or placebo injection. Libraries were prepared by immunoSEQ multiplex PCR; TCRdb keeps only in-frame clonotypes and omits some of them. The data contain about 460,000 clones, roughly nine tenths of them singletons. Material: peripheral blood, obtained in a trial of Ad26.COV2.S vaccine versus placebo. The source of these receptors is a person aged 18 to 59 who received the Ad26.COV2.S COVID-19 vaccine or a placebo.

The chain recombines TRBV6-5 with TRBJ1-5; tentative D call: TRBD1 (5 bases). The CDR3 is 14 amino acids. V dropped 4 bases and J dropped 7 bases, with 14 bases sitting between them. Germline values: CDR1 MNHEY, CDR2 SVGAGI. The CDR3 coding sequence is TGTGCCAGCAGTTTCGACAGCCTAAAACAGCCCCAGCATTTT. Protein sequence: CASSFDSLKQPQHF.

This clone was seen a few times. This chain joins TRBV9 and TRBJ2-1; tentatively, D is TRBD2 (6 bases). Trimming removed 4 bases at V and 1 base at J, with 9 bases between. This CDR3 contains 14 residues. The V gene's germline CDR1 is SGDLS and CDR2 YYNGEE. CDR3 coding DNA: TGTGCCAGCAGCCCGGACTATTCCTACAATGAGCAGTTCTTC. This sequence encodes CASSPDYSYNEQFF.

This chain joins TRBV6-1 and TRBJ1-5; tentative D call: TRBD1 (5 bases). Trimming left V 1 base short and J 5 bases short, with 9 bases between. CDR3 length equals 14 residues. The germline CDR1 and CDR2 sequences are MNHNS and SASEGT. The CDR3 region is CASSEGQLHQPQHF. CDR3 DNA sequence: TGTGCCAGCAGTGAAGGACAGCTTCATCAGCCCCAGCATTTT.

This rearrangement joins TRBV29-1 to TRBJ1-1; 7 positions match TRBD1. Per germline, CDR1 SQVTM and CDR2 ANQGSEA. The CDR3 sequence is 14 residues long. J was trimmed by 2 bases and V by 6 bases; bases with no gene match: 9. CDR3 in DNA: TGCAGCGTAGTTCCGGGACAGAGAAACACTGAAGCTTTCTTT. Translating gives CSVVPGQRNTEAFF.

The CDR3 loop is CASSQARQWVNTEAFF. Here the CDR3 DNA reads TGTGCCAGCAGCCAAGCTCGCCAATGGGTGAACACTGAAGCTTTCTTT. The rearrangement joins TRBV3-1 (or the pseudogene TRBV3-2) to TRBJ1-1; D unresolved. The V and J ends lost 1 base and 0 bases respectively, with 12 bases between them. The CDR3 extends over 16 amino acids. The V gene's germline CDR1 is LGHDT and CDR2 YNNKEL (reference sequence).

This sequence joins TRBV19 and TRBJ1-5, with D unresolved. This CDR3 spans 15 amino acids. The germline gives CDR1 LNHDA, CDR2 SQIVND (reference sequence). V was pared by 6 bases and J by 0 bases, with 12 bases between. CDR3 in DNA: TGTGCCAGTAGGGTTACAGCCTATAGCAATCAGCCCCAGCATTTT. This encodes CASRVTAYSNQPQHF.

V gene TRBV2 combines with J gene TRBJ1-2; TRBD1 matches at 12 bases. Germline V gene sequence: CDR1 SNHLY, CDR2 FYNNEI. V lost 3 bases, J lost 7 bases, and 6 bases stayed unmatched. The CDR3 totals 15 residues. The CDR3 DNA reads TGTGCCAGCAGTGATGGGACAGGGGGCGTTTCTGGCTACACCTTC. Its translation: CASSDGTGGVSGYTF.

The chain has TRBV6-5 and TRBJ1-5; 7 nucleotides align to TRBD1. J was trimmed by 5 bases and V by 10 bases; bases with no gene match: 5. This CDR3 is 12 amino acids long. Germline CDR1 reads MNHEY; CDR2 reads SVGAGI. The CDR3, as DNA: TGTGCCACGCGACAGGGACATCAGCCCCAGCATTTT. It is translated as CATRQGHQPQHF.

CDR3 residues: CASSLEAGRAYEQYF. CDR3 coding DNA: TGCGCCAGCAGCTTGGAGGCAGGGAGGGCCTACGAGCAGTACTTC. The V and J genes are TRBV5-1 and TRBJ2-7; 7 bases map to TRBD2. Germline V gives CDR1 SGHRS, CDR2 YFSETQ. The trim removed 0 bases at V and 2 bases at J, leaving 5 bases unmatched. The CDR3 loop spans 15 amino acids.

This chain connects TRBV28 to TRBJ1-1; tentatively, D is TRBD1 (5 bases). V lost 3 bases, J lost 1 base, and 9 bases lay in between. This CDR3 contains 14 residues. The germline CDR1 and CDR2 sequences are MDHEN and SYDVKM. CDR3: CASSLGRPNTEAFF. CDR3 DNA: TGTGCCAGCAGTTTGGGACGGCCGAACACTGAAGCTTTCTTT.

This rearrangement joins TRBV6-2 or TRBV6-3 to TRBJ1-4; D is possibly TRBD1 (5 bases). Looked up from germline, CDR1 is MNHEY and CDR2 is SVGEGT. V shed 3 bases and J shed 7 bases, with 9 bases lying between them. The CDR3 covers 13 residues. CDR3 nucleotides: TGTGCCAGCAGTTATCTCGGGGGTGAAAAACTGTTTTTT. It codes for CASSYLGGEKLFF.

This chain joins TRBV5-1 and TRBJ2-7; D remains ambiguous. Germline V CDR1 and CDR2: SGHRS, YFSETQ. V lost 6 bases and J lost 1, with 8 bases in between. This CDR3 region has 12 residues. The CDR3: CASKGRSYEQYF. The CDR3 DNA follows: TGCGCCAGCAAGGGAAGGTCCTACGAGCAGTACTTC.

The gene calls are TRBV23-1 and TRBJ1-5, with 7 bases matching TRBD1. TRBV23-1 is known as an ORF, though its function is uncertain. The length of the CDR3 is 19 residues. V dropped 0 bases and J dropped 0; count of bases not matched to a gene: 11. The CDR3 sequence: CASSQSAGQLSYSNQPQHF. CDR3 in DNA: TGCGCCAGCAGTCAATCGGCGGGACAGCTTTCCTATAGCAATCAGCCCCAGCATTTT.

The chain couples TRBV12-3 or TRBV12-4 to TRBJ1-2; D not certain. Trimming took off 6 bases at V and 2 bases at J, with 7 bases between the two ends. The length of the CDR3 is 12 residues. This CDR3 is CASSQNNYGYTF. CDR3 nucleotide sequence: TGTGCCAGCAGCCAAAACAACTATGGCTACACCTTC.

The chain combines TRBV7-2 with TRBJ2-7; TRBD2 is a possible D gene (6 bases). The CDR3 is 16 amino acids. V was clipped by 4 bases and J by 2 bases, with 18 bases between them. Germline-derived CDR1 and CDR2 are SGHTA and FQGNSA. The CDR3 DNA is TGTGCCAGCAGCTACGACTTAGTAGCGGAGGCCTACGAGCAGTACTTC. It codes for CASSYDLVAEAYEQYF.

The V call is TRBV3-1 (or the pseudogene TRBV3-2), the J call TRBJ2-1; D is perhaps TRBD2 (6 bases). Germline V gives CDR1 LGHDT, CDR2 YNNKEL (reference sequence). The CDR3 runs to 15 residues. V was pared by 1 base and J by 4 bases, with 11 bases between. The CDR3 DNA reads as TGTGCCAGCAGCCAAGTTTTTGGGGGGTACAATGAGCAGTTCTTC. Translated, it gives CASSQVFGGYNEQFF.

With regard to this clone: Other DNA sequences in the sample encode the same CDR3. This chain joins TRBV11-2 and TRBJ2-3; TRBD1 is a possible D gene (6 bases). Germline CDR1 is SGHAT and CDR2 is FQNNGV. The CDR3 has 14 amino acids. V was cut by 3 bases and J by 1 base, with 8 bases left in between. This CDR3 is CASSFRTGTDTQYF. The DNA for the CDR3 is TGTGCCAGCAGCTTTAGGACAGGCACAGATACGCAGTATTTT.

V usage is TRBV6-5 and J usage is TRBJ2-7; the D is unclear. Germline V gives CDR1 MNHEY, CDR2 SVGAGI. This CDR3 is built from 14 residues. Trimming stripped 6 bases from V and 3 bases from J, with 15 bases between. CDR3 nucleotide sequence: TGTGCCAGCAGCGTATCTGGCCTCCTCTACGAGCAGTACTTC. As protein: CASSVSGLLYEQYF.

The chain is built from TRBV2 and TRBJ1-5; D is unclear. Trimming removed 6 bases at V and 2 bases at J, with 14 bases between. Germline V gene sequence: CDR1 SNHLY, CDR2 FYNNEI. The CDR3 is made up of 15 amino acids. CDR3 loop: CASSEIAMGNQPQHF. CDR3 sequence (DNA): TGTGCCAGCAGCGAGATCGCTATGGGCAATCAGCCCCAGCATTTT.

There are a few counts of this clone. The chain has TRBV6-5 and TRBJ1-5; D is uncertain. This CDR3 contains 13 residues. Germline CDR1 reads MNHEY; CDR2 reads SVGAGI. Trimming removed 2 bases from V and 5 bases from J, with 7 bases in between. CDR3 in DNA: TGTGCCAGCAGTTACGCCGGGTATCAGCCCCAGCATTTT. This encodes CASSYAGYQPQHF.

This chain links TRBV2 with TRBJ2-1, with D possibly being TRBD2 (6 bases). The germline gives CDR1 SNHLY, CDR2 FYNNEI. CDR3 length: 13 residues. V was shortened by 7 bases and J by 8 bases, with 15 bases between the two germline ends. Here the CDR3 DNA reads TGTGCCAGCAAGAGACTAGGAGGGGATGAGCAGTTCTTC. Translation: CASKRLGGDEQFF.

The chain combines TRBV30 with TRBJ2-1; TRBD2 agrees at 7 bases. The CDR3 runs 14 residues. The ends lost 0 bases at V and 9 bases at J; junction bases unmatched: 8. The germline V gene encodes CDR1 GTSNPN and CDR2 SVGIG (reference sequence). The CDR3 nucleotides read TGTGCCTGGAGTGTAAGCGCGGGAGCTCGTGAGCAGTTCTTC. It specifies CAWSVSAGAREQFF.

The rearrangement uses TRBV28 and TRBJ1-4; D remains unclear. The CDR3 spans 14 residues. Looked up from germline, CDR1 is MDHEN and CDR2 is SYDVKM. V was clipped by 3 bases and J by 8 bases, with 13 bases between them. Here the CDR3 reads CASSLVHGREKLFF. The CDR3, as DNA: TGTGCCAGCAGTTTGGTCCACGGGAGGGAAAAACTGTTTTTT.

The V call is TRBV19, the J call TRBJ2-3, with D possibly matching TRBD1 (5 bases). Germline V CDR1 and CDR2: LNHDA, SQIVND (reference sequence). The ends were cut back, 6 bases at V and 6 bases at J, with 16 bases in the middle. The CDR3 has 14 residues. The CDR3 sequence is CASRMGPPGDTQYF. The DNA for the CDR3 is TGTGCCAGTAGGATGGGCCCCCCAGGGGATACGCAGTATTTT. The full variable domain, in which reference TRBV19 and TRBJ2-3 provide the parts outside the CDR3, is DGGITQSPKYLFRKEGQNVTLSCEQNLNHDAMYWYRQDPGQGLRLIYYSQIVNDFQKGDIAEGYSVSREKKESFPLTVTSAQKNPTAFYLCASRMGPPGDTQYFGPGTRLTVL.

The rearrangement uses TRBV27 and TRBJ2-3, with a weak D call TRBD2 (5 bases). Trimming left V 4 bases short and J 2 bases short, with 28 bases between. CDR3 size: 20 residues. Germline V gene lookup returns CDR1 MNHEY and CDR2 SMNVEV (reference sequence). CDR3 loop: CASSSHPLEASGFHTDTQYF. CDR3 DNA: TGTGCCAGCAGTTCTCACCCTCTAGAGGCAAGCGGTTTCCACACAGATACGCAGTATTTT.

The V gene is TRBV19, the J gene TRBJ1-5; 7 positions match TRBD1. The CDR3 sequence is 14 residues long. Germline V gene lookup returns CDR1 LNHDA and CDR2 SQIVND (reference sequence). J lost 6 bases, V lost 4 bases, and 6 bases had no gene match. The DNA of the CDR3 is TGTGCCAGTAGTACTTACAGGGGCCGTCAGCCCCAGCATTTT. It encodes CASSTYRGRQPQHF.

The chain's CDR3 is CASTKWAGSQETQYF. CDR3 bases: TGTGCCAGCACCAAATGGGCGGGCTCTCAAGAGACCCAGTACTTC. This chain joins TRBV6-5 and TRBJ2-5, with D tentatively TRBD2 (5 bases). V lost 7 bases and J lost 2, with 17 bases in between. CDR1 and CDR2 (germline): MNHEY, SVGAGI. CDR3 length: 15 amino acids.

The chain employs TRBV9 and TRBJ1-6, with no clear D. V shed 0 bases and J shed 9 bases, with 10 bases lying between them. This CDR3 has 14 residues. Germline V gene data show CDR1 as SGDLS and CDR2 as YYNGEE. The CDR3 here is CASSVGGSSSPLHF. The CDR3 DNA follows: TGTGCCAGCAGCGTAGGCGGTTCGAGTTCACCCCTCCACTTT. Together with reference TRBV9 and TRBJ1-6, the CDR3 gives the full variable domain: DSGVTQTPKHLITATGQRVTLRCSPRSGDLSVYWYQQSLDQGLQFLIQYYNGEERAKGNILERFSAQQFPDLHSELNLSSLELGDSALYFCASSVGGSSSPLHFGNGTRLTVT.

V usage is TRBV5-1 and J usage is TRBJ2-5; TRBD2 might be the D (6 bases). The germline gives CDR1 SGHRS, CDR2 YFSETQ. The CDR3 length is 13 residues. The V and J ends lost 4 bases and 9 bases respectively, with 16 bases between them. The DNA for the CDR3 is TGCGCCAGCAGCCCGTCGGGGGAATGGGCCCAGTACTTC. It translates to CASSPSGEWAQYF.